This T cell receptor (beta chain) came from a study of CD4 T cells in relation to SARS-CoV-2 and coronaviruses. Unexposed donor CD4+ T cells date from about 2011-2018, before the COVID-19 pandemic. The cells were cultured for less than twelve days before CD4+ T cells were isolated. As regards this clone: The antigen is undetermined.

Here immunoSEQ multiplex PCR was the method, and the copy in TCRdb shows in-frame clones only, minus some. Of some 22,000 clones listed, about 80% are singletons. This sequence was found in a human donor in good health. The source material was CD4+ T cells from PBMCs, cultured in vitro.

CDR3 DNA sequence: TGTGCCAGCAGCCGCGGGGAACCCACAGATACGCAGTATTTT. Translated, it gives CASSRGEPTDTQYF. The rearrangement joins TRBV6-4 to TRBJ2-3, with D perhaps TRBD2 (6 bases). The CDR3 contains 14 residues. With 6 bases removed from V and 2 bases from J, the gap between germline ends came to 12 bases. Germline CDR1 MRHNA, CDR2 SNTAGT.